This T cell receptor beta chain was sequenced in a study of long-term antiretroviral therapy in people with HIV. About the study: Earliest sampling preceded the 2015 immediate-ART recommendation by about a decade. General observations from the study: Post-ART, diversity grew, though it stayed under transplant donor control levels. Repertoires looked antigen-experienced, with only a slight naive shift after ART. In the period from the mid-2000s to the late 2010s, blood was collected, possibly under older ART regimens.

CDR1 and CDR2 from the germline V gene are MGHRA and YSYEKL. The CDR3 covers 15 residues. The trim removed 4 bases at V and 2 bases at J, leaving 6 bases unmatched. Researchers ran immunoSEQ v3.0 at survey level. Libraries were prepared by immunoSEQ multiplex PCR; TCRdb keeps only in-frame clonotypes and omits some of them. The data contain some 24,000 clones, roughly 86% of them singletons. On this clone: Its antigen is not known.

The material sequenced was unsorted PBMCs, taken 1.8 years before starting antiretroviral therapy. This clonotype originated in a man in his fifties or sixties with HIV. V is TRBV4-1 and J is TRBJ2-3, with 7 bases aligning to TRBD2. In nucleotides, the CDR3 is TGCGCCAGCAGCCGGCAGGAGCGGGACACAGATACGCAGTATTTT. Protein sequence: CASSRQERDTDTQYF.